The present entry profiles one TCR beta chain with its context. The antigen is undetermined. The authors extracted at least 5.5 micrograms of total RNA per sample. The sample is drawn from a study of blood T cells in healthy people across ages. General study points: Investigators treated diversity estimates from one million T cells as underestimates.

The V and J ends lost 5 bases and 3 bases respectively, with 8 bases between them. This CDR3 contains 11 residues. CDR1 DFQATT and CDR2 SNEGSKA come from the germline V gene (reference sequence). Sample-barcoded 5' priming and a J-beta primer mix drove a second PCR of roughly 6 to 12 cycles. Individual samples furnished no less than 2.5 million CDR3-containing paired-end reads apiece. TCRdb re-analysed the 5' RACE reads in MiXCR, keeping a single row per CDR3 protein. The sample lists about 1.4 million distinct CDR3 sequences, roughly 60% occurring once. Input material: blood. This TCR was recovered from a man aged 18 to 30 in good health. The V and J genes are TRBV20-1 and TRBJ2-7; D gene ambiguous. CDR3 coding DNA: TGCAGTGCTTTCTCCAACTACGAGCAGTACTTC. It translates to CSAFSNYEQYF.